This TCR beta chain was obtained from a study of beta chain features in type 1 diabetes. All of the sorted populations showed purity greater than 98%. Study observations and caveats: Type 1 diabetes patients had TCRB CDR3s that were shorter (moderately but significantly so) in all four CD4+ subsets. An over-representation of cells with high TCR expression could result from cDNA sequencing.

Expressed TCRB transcripts were sequenced because the entire RNA isolate underwent reverse transcription. This table comes from immunoSEQ multiplex PCR, and its TCRdb copy is limited to in-frame clones, with some not included. The sample contains 25,000 to 30,000 clones, 56% of which appear only once. V gave up 8 bases and J gave up 4 bases; unmatched junction bases: 12. This CDR3 contains 15 residues. From germline, CDR1 is MDHEN and CDR2 SYDVKM. Remarks on this clone: Its antigen is currently unknown.

The rearrangement links TRBV28 to TRBJ2-7; 9 nucleotides align to TRBD2. The TCR comes from a woman between 18 and 30 years old with type 1 diabetes. The source material was Tregs from blood. CDR3 amino acids: CASRRGGRALYEQYF. The CDR3, as DNA: TGTGCCAGCCGCAGGGGCGGGAGGGCCCTATACGAGCAGTACTTC.